This T cell receptor beta chain emerged from a study of T cell responses to AZD1222 COVID-19 vaccine. In the study overall: Pooling was applied to second doses at about 4 or about 12 weeks. The study's findings and limits: Clonal diversity was possibly underestimated, and white British individuals and females predominated among donors. Within unmutated variant regions lay the reported targets of nearly half of spike-specific TCRs. Spike-specific TCR breadth and depth both grew after two AZD1222 doses.

As concerns this clone: Antigen specificity is unknown.

Measured with immunoSEQ multiplex PCR; TCRdb has only the in-frame clones, and not every one. Among around 84,000 clones listed, about 84% were seen once. Germline assignment: CDR1 SGHTA and CDR2 FQGNSA. CDR3 length: 12 amino acids. Trimming pared 5 bases from V and 5 bases from J, leaving 9 bases between. Sequenced here: peripheral blood, sampled on day 0 of AZD1222 vaccination. This chain connects TRBV7-2 to TRBJ2-5; D ambiguous. The sequence derives from an adult in good health. DNA of the CDR3: TGTGCCAGCAGCCCACTCGGGGAGACCCAGTACTTC. It translates to CASSPLGETQYF.